This TCR beta chain was found in a study of tumor-infiltrating lymphocytes in primary liver carcinoma. Trimming took 4 bases from V and 2 from J; bases not matched to a gene: 1. This CDR3 contains 12 residues. Germline V gene data show CDR1 as SQVTM and CDR2 as ANQGSEA. For each extraction, RNA and DNA were obtained together from approximately 20-30 mg of unsorted bulk tissue. This clonotype has ten or more counts. Researchers generated TCR beta cDNA from around 510 ng of total RNA, relying on a constant-region primer. Slightly modified ARM-PCR served as the procedure for the TCR beta libraries. These libraries came from three rounds of nested multiplex PCR. Both of the initial two PCR rounds ran for approximately 10 cycles and employed TRBV1-TRBV30 forward primers alongside a C-beta reverse primer. TCRdb re-called the multiplex PCR reads with MiXCR, one entry per CDR3 protein. The sample lists 84,000 or so distinct CDR3 sequences, approximately 70% occurring once.

The specimen sequenced was liver tumor tissue from sampling region 1. This sample's subset: tumor region T1, superior pole. The chain has TRBV29-1 and TRBJ2-5; 7 bases are shared with TRBD2. The sequence was obtained from a man aged 35 to 55 with primary liver carcinoma and hepatitis B virus infection. The CDR3 reads CSVGGGQETQYF. CDR3 nucleotides: TGCAGCGTTGGGGGGGGTCAAGAGACCCAGTACTTC.